These 18 T cell receptor beta chains came from one sample sequenced in a study of T cell changes during pregnancy in multiple sclerosis. Data came from immunoSEQ multiplex PCR; TCRdb stores just in-frame clones and leaves some out. The sample lists tens of thousands of clones, approximately 96% occurring once. This sample comprised CD8+ T cells from peripheral blood mononuclear cells, obtained after pregnancy. These receptors were obtained from a female donor with multiple sclerosis, enrolled in a pregnancy study.

The rearrangement links TRBV9 to TRBJ2-1; possibly TRBD2 for D (6 bases). CDR1 SGDLS and CDR2 YYNGEE come from the germline V gene. The CDR3 spans 16 residues. V was shortened by 3 bases and J by 1 base, with 14 bases between the two germline ends. The CDR3 DNA reads as TGTGCCAGCAGCGGAATAGAACGGGGGTCCTACAATGAGCAGTTCTTC. It specifies CASSGIERGSYNEQFF.

The gene calls are TRBV2 and TRBJ2-7, with 9 bases aligning to TRBD2. CDR1 is SNHLY and CDR2 is FYNNEI in the germline V gene. The V gene end was trimmed by 10 bases and the J gene end by 1 base; junction bases not matched to a gene: 5. The CDR3 runs 13 residues. The CDR3 DNA follows: TGTGCCACCTTAGCGGGAGCTTCCTACGAGCAGTACTTC. Its translation is CATLAGASYEQYF.

The rearrangement uses TRBV7-6 and TRBJ2-7; 9 nucleotides match TRBD1. Trimming at V came to 1 base and at J to 2 bases, leaving 3 bases not matched to a gene. The length of the CDR3 is 15 residues. Germline CDR1 and CDR2: SGHVS and FNYEAQ. The CDR3 sequence: CASSLEGTGTYEQYF. Written as DNA, the CDR3 is TGTGCCAGCAGCTTAGAAGGGACAGGGACCTACGAGCAGTACTTC.

V is TRBV28 and J is TRBJ1-2; 9 bases fit TRBD1. V lost 7 bases to trimming and J lost 8 bases; unmatched junction nucleotides: 11. This CDR3 region has 14 residues. CDR1 and CDR2 from the germline V gene are MDHEN and SYDVKM. CDR3 in amino acids: CASNLLQGAEGYTF. Written as DNA, the CDR3 is TGTGCCAGCAACCTACTACAGGGGGCAGAGGGCTACACCTTC.

The chain couples TRBV28 to TRBJ2-7; 7 nucleotides match TRBD1. CDR3 length: 12 residues. Losses at the gene ends were 10 bases for V and 1 base for J; bases not matched to a gene: 4. Germline CDR1 is MDHEN and CDR2 is SYDVKM. CDR3 sequence reads: CATPGQSYEQYF. CDR3 sequence (DNA): TGTGCCACTCCGGGACAGTCCTACGAGCAGTACTTC.

The chain carries TRBV30 and TRBJ2-3, with TRBD1 identical over 12 bases. The CDR3 is made up of 24 amino acids. Germline lookup yields CDR1 GTSNPN and CDR2 SVGIG (reference sequence). The trim removed 0 bases at V and 1 base at J, leaving 26 bases unmatched. CDR3 region: CAWSVSSGTGGDSGKGDGTDTQYF. The CDR3 DNA reads TGTGCCTGGAGTGTATCGTCCGGGACAGGGGGCGATAGCGGAAAGGGGGACGGCACAGATACGCAGTATTTT.

The genes are TRBV6-5 and TRBJ1-2, with 9 bases identical to TRBD1. Germline values: CDR1 MNHEY, CDR2 SVGAGI. V was pared by 0 bases and J by 6 bases, with 5 bases of the junction left unmatched. This CDR3 is 15 amino acids long. The CDR3 sequence is CASSYSVQGADGYTF. For the CDR3, the DNA is TGTGCCAGCAGTTACTCCGTACAGGGGGCGGATGGCTACACCTTC.

The rearrangement joins TRBV27 to TRBJ2-1; TRBD2 might be the D (6 bases). Germline CDR1 reads MNHEY; CDR2 reads SMNVEV (reference sequence). The CDR3 length is 15 residues. This CDR3 is CASSGPGLSYNEQFF. DNA of the CDR3: TGTGCAAGTAGCGGACCAGGCCTCTCCTACAATGAGCAGTTCTTC.

The chain combines TRBV6-5 with TRBJ2-7; D is unresolved. CDR3 length: 13 residues. The ends were cut back, 6 bases at V and 0 bases at J, with 9 bases in the middle. Germline V lookup: CDR1 MNHEY, CDR2 SVGAGI. Here the CDR3 DNA reads TGTGCCAGCAGCCAAGACACCTCCTACGAGCAGTACTTC. Its protein product is CASSQDTSYEQYF.

The V call is TRBV28, the J call TRBJ1-3; D is ambiguous. Trimming cost V 2 bases and J 0 bases, with 14 bases left between them. The germline CDR1 and CDR2 sequences are MDHEN and SYDVKM. The CDR3 has 17 residues. For the CDR3, the DNA is TGTGCCAGCAGTTTAATAACAGTCCCCTTCTCTGGAAACACCATATATTTT. Translated, it gives CASSLITVPFSGNTIYF.

This clone was seen only once. V gene TRBV9 combines with J gene TRBJ2-3; D remains unclear. The CDR3 is made up of 13 amino acids. Trimming took off 3 bases at V and 0 bases at J, with 5 bases between the two ends. Germline V lookup: CDR1 SGDLS, CDR2 YYNGEE. The CDR3 protein is CASSGTSTDTQYF. The DNA for the CDR3 is TGTGCCAGCAGCGGCACTAGCACAGATACGCAGTATTTT. The whole variable domain, remainder taken from reference TRBV9 and TRBJ2-3, is DSGVTQTPKHLITATGQRVTLRCSPRSGDLSVYWYQQSLDQGLQFLIQYYNGEERAKGNILERFSAQQFPDLHSELNLSSLELGDSALYFCASSGTSTDTQYFGPGTRLTVL.

The J gene is TRBJ2-5, the V gene TRBV7-2; the match to TRBD2 covers 8 bases. Germline loops: CDR1 SGHTA, CDR2 FQGNSA. The CDR3 has 13 amino acids. V shed 6 bases, J shed 5 bases, and the junction held 5 bases outside the gene matches. In nucleotides, the CDR3 is TGTGCCAGCAGTCCGGGACTAGAGGAGACCCAGTACTTC. This gives the protein CASSPGLEETQYF.

This chain joins TRBV4-1 and TRBJ2-7; TRBD1 might be the D (6 bases). Germline CDR1 and CDR2: MGHRA and YSYEKL. V was cut by 1 base and J by 4 bases, with 14 bases left in between. The CDR3 spans 15 residues. The CDR3 protein is CASSQARGSAYEQYF. The DNA of the CDR3 is TGCGCCAGCAGCCAAGCAAGGGGGAGTGCGTACGAGCAGTACTTC.

The rearrangement links TRBV9 to TRBJ1-2; 10 bases agree with TRBD1. With V trimmed by 4 bases and J by 8 bases, 8 bases remained unmatched. The CDR3 extends over 14 amino acids. Looked up from germline, CDR1 is SGDLS and CDR2 is YYNGEE. The CDR3 bases are TGTGCCAGCAGCATGACAGGGGGCGTGTGGGGCTACACCTTC. This sequence encodes CASSMTGGVWGYTF.

V and J are TRBV4-1 and TRBJ1-6, with TRBD1 as a possible D gene (5 bases). Trimming removed 0 bases from V and 9 bases from J, with 12 bases in between. The CDR3 runs 15 residues. Germline values: CDR1 MGHRA, CDR2 YSYEKL. The chain's CDR3 is CASSQDDSAGSPLHF. DNA for the CDR3: TGCGCCAGCAGCCAAGACGACAGCGCCGGTTCACCCCTCCACTTT.

The chain uses TRBV9 and TRBJ2-7; 10 positions agree with TRBD1. Looked up from germline, CDR1 is SGDLS and CDR2 is YYNGEE. The CDR3 loop spans 15 amino acids. J was trimmed by 3 bases and V by 0 bases; bases with no gene match: 3. CDR3 loop: CASSVAGTGVYEQYF. The CDR3 DNA reads TGTGCCAGCAGCGTAGCTGGGACAGGGGTCTACGAGCAGTACTTC. Looking up the rest from reference TRBV9 and TRBJ2-7 gives the full variable domain: DSGVTQTPKHLITATGQRVTLRCSPRSGDLSVYWYQQSLDQGLQFLIQYYNGEERAKGNILERFSAQQFPDLHSELNLSSLELGDSALYFCASSVAGTGVYEQYFGPGTRLTVT.

This clone was detected once. J is TRBJ2-7 and V is TRBV14, with 7 bases matching TRBD1. Germline V gene sequence: CDR1 SGHDN, CDR2 FVKESK. Trimming cost V 4 bases and J 2 bases; bases outside gene matches: 8. The CDR3 spans 15 residues. The CDR3 reads CASSRKGTATYEQYF. In DNA form, the CDR3 reads TGTGCCAGCAGCCGCAAAGGGACAGCTACCTACGAGCAGTACTTC.

The chain couples TRBV6-5 to TRBJ2-1, with D maybe TRBD2 (6 bases). CDR1 is MNHEY, CDR2 SVGAGI, per germline. The CDR3 consists of 15 residues. The V and J ends lost 5 bases and 1 base respectively, with 12 bases between them. Written as DNA, the CDR3 is TGTGCCAGCAGTCCTCTAGCGCCTTCCTACAATGAGCAGTTCTTC. Its translation is CASSPLAPSYNEQFF.